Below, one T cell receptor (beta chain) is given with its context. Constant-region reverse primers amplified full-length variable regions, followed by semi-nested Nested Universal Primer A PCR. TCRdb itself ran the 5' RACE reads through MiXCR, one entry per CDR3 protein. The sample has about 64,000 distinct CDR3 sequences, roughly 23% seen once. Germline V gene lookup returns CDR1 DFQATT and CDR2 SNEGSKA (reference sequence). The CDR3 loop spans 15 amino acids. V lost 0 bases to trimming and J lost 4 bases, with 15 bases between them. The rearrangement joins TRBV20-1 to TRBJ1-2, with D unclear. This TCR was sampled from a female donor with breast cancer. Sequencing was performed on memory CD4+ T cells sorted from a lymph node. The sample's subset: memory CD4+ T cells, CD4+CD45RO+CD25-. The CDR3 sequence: CSARDLGRSTYGYTF. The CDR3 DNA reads TGCAGTGCTAGAGATTTAGGGCGGAGCACCTATGGCTACACCTTC.